This is a list of T cell receptor beta chains from one sample in a study of blood T cell repertoires in COVID-19. Using immunoSEQ multiplex PCR, the repertoire was profiled, and TCRdb retains in-frame clones only, with some absent. The sample carries roughly 180,000 clones, roughly 85% recorded once. Source material: peripheral blood. Receptors were obtained from a woman aged 25 to 39 with acute or convalescent COVID-19. Both conserved end residues are part of each CDR3. A D gene is named only where the DNA matches it firmly. Clone sizes are given selectively: once, few, many, or a class where the clone is expanded.

v_gene	j_gene	abundance	d_gene	CDR3nt	CDR3aa
TRBV7-9	TRBJ1-2	NA	NA	TGTGCCAGCAGCTTCGAGGTTTTTGGCTACACCTTC	CASSFEVFGYTF
TRBV7-9	TRBJ2-3	once	TRBD2	TGTGCCAGCAGCTTCCAGACTAGCTCAGATACGCAGTATTTT	CASSFQTSSDTQYF
TRBV7-2	TRBJ2-5	once	NA	TGTGCCAGCAGCTTAGTCGTGGGGCAGGAGACCCAGTACTTC	CASSLVVGQETQYF
TRBV5-1	TRBJ2-1	NA	NA	TGCGCCAGCAGCTTGGCGGGATCGGGTGAGCAGTTCTTC	CASSLAGSGEQFF
TRBV27	TRBJ1-2	NA	NA	TGTGCCAGCAGTCTGACAGGCCCTAACTATGGCTACACCTTC	CASSLTGPNYGYTF
TRBV5-1	TRBJ2-5	NA	TRBD2	TGCGCCAGCAGCTCCACCCCGGGAGGGACCGAGACCCAGTACTTC	CASSSTPGGTETQYF
TRBV6-1	TRBJ2-3	few	TRBD2	TGTGCCAGCAGTGAAGCGGAGGGAGGGGCAGATACGCAGTATTTT	CASSEAEGGADTQYF
TRBV11-2	TRBJ1-3	NA	NA	TGTGCCAGCAGCGAGGGCCCAGGCTCTGGAAACACCATATATTTT	CASSEGPGSGNTIYF
TRBV3-1/TRBV3-2	TRBJ1-3	NA	NA	TGTGCCAGCAGCCAAGAGATCGCAGTCTCTGGAAACACCATATATTTT	CASSQEIAVSGNTIYF
TRBV9	TRBJ1-2	NA	NA	TGTGCCAGCACCCTAGACTGGGGCTCCGGCTATGGCTACACCTTC	CASTLDWGSGYGYTF
TRBV7-2	TRBJ2-5	NA	NA	TGTGCCAGCAGCTCCTCCCTCGTTTTCCAAGAGACCCAGTACTTC	CASSSSLVFQETQYF
TRBV25-1	TRBJ1-1	once	NA	TGTGCCAGCAGTGAATATCGGGGGGGGCACACTGAAGCTTTCTTT	CASSEYRGGHTEAFF
TRBV7-6	TRBJ2-2	NA	NA	TGTGCCAGCGGCCCGTTAATGGTGAACACCGGGGAGCTGTTTTTT	CASGPLMVNTGELFF
TRBV19	TRBJ1-1	NA	NA	TGTGCCAGTAGTATAGTGGCGGGGGGCACTGAAGCTTTCTTT	CASSIVAGGTEAFF
TRBV25-1	TRBJ1-6	few	NA	TGTGCCAGCAGAAGGAGTTCTCCTTTAGGGGATTCACCCCTCCACTTT	CASRRSSPLGDSPLHF
TRBV28	TRBJ2-5	NA	TRBD2	TGTGCCAGCAGTAGCGGGGGGCCCCAAGAGACCCAGTACTTC	CASSSGGPQETQYF
TRBV27	TRBJ1-1	NA	NA	TGTGCCAGCAGCCGGACAGCGAACACTGAAGCTTTCTTT	CASSRTANTEAFF
TRBV5-1	TRBJ2-2	NA	NA	TGCGCCAGCAGCTTGTTGAGGAACACCGGGGAGCTGTTTTTT	CASSLLRNTGELFF
TRBV27	TRBJ2-3	NA	TRBD2	TGTGCCAGCAGTCGACCCCCGGGACTAGCGGGAGGGCTGTCAGATACGCAGTATTTT	CASSRPPGLAGGLSDTQYF
TRBV29-1	TRBJ2-1	NA	TRBD2	TGCAGCGTTGGTCTAGCGGGAGGCCATGAGCAGTTCTTC	CSVGLAGGHEQFF
TRBV3-1/TRBV3-2	TRBJ2-5	NA	NA	TGTGCCAGCAGCCAAGTTCAGGCTTTCCGAGAGACCCAGTACTTC	CASSQVQAFRETQYF
TRBV5-1	TRBJ1-3	NA	TRBD1	TGCGCCAGCAGCGCCGGGACAGTTAACTCTGGAAACACCATATATTTT	CASSAGTVNSGNTIYF